This T cell receptor (beta chain) was identified in a study of cytomegalovirus exposure and HLA in healthy donors. PCR amplification relied on 60 Vbeta primers (plus 13 Jbeta primers). TCRdb keeps only in-frame clones here, not all; method: immunoSEQ multiplex PCR. The sample holds about 120,000 clones; approximately 65% are singletons and the top ten take about 1.5%. Germline V lookup: CDR1 SNHLY, CDR2 FYNNEI. The length of the CDR3 is 13 residues. The germline V and J ends were trimmed by 8 bases and 2 bases, with 10 bases remaining between them. The source of this sequence is a man in his late teens or twenties in good health and CMV-seronegative. Sequenced material: PBMCs. The rearrangement links TRBV2 to TRBJ1-5; D is uncertain. The CDR3: CASEPNGNQPQHF. CDR3 nucleotides: TGTGCCAGCGAGCCCAACGGCAATCAGCCCCAGCATTTT.